The sequence of this T cell receptor beta chain was determined in a study of blood T cells in healthy people across ages. In its sample, this clonotype was seen a few times. Then a second PCR, running roughly 6 to 12 cycles, was carried out with a sample-barcoded 5' primer and a J-beta primer mix. Each cDNA molecule, via a template-switch adaptor with 12 random nucleotides, was tagged. TCRdb ran MiXCR on the 5' RACE reads and lists one entry per CDR3 protein. The sample yields hundreds of thousands of distinct CDR3 sequences, 32% seen once. V was trimmed by 5 bases and J by 4 bases, leaving 14 bases between them. CDR1 and CDR2 (germline): SEHNR, FQNEAQ (reference sequence). The CDR3 has 15 amino acids.

The receptor comes from a woman older than 75 in good health. The rearrangement joins TRBV7-9 to TRBJ1-4, with TRBD1 as a possible D gene (6 bases). The sequenced sample was blood. The CDR3 region has the DNA TGTGCCAGCAGCCCCCTGGGGGGCGGTAATGAAAAACTGTTTTTT. Its protein is CASSPLGGGNEKLFF.